This T cell receptor beta chain stems from a study of tumor-infiltrating lymphocytes in primary liver carcinoma. Germline DNA was extracted alongside blood RNA, which was obtained from unsorted whole blood. V was clipped by 8 bases and J by 1 base, with 15 bases between them. The CDR3 loop spans 14 amino acids. The germline CDR1 and CDR2 sequences are SGHVS and FQNEAQ. TCR beta cDNA came from 400 to 500 ng total RNA, primed with a constant-region primer. Libraries covering TCR beta were generated through three nested multiplex PCR rounds (using a slightly modified ARM-PCR). In the first two PCR rounds, TRBV1-TRBV30 forward primers were paired with a C-beta reverse primer, and each round lasted about 9 cycles. From the multiplex PCR reads, TCRdb called clonotypes with MiXCR, one entry per CDR3 protein. Of some 180,000 distinct CDR3 sequences listed, less than 65% are singletons.

The source is a man in his forties with primary liver carcinoma and hepatitis B virus infection. This sequence joins TRBV7-8 and TRBJ2-7; D tentatively fits TRBD1 or TRBD2 (5 bases each). The sample taken for sequencing was peripheral blood. The CDR3 DNA sequence: TGTGCCAGCGCGGAAACAGGCGGGTCCTACGAGCAGTACTTC. Translated, it gives CASAETGGSYEQYF.